This passage covers 8 T cell receptor beta chains from one sample sequenced in a study of T-cell memory formation after mild COVID-19. TCRdb independently ran MiXCR on the 5' RACE reads; one entry per CDR3 protein. The table has fewer than 450,000 distinct CDR3 sequences, 20% to 30% seen once; the top ten hold around 8.7%. Sequencing was carried out using PBMCs or a T cell subset sorted from them (not recorded which). The receptors derive from an adult woman who had mild COVID-19 (a few samples of this study predate the infection). Cell type and time point are not known.

The sample holds a few counts of this clonotype. The chain carries TRBV30 and TRBJ2-7, with D maybe TRBD1 (5 bases). Trimming took 2 bases from V and 2 from J, leaving 13 bases between them. CDR3 length: 14 amino acids. The germline CDR1 and CDR2 sequences are GTSNPN and SVGIG (reference sequence). The CDR3 region is CAWSSRRQTYEQYF. The CDR3 DNA sequence: TGTGCCTGGAGTTCCCGACGACAGACCTACGAGCAGTACTTC.

CDR3 DNA: TGCGCCAGCAGCAAAGGAGGAAAAAAACTGTTTTTT. This sequence encodes CASSKGGKKLFF. The rearrangement joins TRBV4-1 to TRBJ1-4; D gene uncertain. With 5 bases removed from V and 9 bases from J, the gap between germline ends came to 10 bases. This CDR3 has 12 amino acids. Looked up from germline, CDR1 is MGHRA and CDR2 is YSYEKL.

V usage is TRBV5-1 and J usage is TRBJ2-1; 10 nucleotides line up with TRBD2. Germline CDR1 reads SGHRS; CDR2 reads YFSETQ. The CDR3 covers 15 residues. V lost 2 bases, J lost 6 bases, and 5 bases stayed unmatched. The CDR3 spells CASSLLAGPSNEQFF. The DNA of the CDR3 is TGCGCCAGCAGCTTACTAGCGGGACCTTCCAATGAGCAGTTCTTC.

This clonotype was found a few times. This chain uses TRBV7-3 with TRBJ2-6, with D unclear. Trimming cost V 0 bases and J 8 bases, with 8 bases left between them. Germline V gene sequence: CDR1 SGHTA, CDR2 FQGTGA. The CDR3 sequence is 14 residues long. This chain's CDR3 is CASSLTGQPNVLTF. The CDR3 DNA reads as TGTGCCAGCAGCTTAACGGGCCAGCCCAACGTCCTGACTTTC.

The V and J genes are TRBV14 and TRBJ2-5; D is perhaps TRBD1 (5 bases). Germline CDR1 is SGHDN and CDR2 is FVKESK. This CDR3 comprises 14 residues. Trimming took 0 bases from V and 5 from J, leaving 10 bases between them. CDR3 sequence: CASSQDREYETQYF. The DNA for the CDR3 is TGTGCCAGCAGCCAAGACAGGGAATATGAGACCCAGTACTTC.

The genes are TRBV20-1 and TRBJ1-2, with D hard to call. Trimming left V 4 bases short and J 3 bases short, with 0 bases between. In germline, CDR1 is DFQATT, CDR2 SNEGSKA (reference sequence). This CDR3 is 9 amino acids long. The CDR3 region is CSANYGYTF. For the CDR3, the DNA is TGCAGTGCTAACTATGGCTACACCTTC.

This clonotype was seen a few times. The rearrangement links TRBV6-5 to TRBJ2-2, with no clear D. The germline CDR1 and CDR2 sequences are MNHEY and SVGAGI. This CDR3 spans 14 amino acids. The V end lost 8 bases, the J end lost 3 bases, and 13 bases lay between the germline ends. Written as DNA, the CDR3 is TGTGCCAGCCGGGTCCGAGGATACACCGGGGAGCTGTTTTTT. It yields the protein CASRVRGYTGELFF.

CDR3: CSVEAGAGTRTDTQYF. The DNA for the CDR3 is TGCAGCGTTGAAGCGGGGGCAGGAACCCGCACAGATACGCAGTATTTT. The rearrangement uses TRBV29-1 and TRBJ2-3, with D perhaps TRBD1 or TRBD2 (6 bases each). Trimming took 1 base from V and 1 from J, leaving 15 bases between them. Looked up from germline, CDR1 is SQVTM and CDR2 is ANQGSEA. This CDR3 contains 16 residues.